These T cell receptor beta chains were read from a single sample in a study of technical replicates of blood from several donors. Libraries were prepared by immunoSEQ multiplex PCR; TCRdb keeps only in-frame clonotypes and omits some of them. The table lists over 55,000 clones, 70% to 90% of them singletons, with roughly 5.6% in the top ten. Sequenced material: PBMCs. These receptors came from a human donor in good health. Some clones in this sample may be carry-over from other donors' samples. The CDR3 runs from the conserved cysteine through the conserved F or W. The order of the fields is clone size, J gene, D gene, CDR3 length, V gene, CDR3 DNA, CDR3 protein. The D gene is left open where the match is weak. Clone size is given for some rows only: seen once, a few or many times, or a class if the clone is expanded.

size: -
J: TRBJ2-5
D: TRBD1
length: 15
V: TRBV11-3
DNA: TGTGCCAGCAGCCTTACAGGGGGGAGTAGAGAGACCCAGTACTTC
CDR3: CASSLTGGSRETQYF

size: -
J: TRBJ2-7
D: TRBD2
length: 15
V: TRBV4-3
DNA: TGCGCCAGCAGCCAAGAACTAGCGGGAATCCACGAGCAGTACTTC
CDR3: CASSQELAGIHEQYF

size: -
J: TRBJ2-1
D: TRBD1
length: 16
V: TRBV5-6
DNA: TGTGCCAGCAGCTACCGGGACAGGGGGCTGCAGAGAGAGCAGTTCTTC
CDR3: CASSYRDRGLQREQFF

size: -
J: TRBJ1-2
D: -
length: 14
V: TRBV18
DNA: TGTGCCAGCTCACGACAAACAGACCCCTATGGCTACACCTTC
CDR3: CASSRQTDPYGYTF

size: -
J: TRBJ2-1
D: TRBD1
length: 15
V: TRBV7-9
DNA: TGTGCCAGCAGCTACACCGGGACAGGGGTGGGGGAGCAGTTCTTC
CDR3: CASSYTGTGVGEQFF

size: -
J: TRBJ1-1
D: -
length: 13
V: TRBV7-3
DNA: TGTGCCAGCAGGCGCGGGGTGAACACTGAAGCTTTCTTT
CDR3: CASRRGVNTEAFF

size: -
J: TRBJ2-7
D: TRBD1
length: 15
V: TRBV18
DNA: TGTGCCAGCTCGTCGGCCGGGACAGGGAACTACGAGCAGTACTTC
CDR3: CASSSAGTGNYEQYF

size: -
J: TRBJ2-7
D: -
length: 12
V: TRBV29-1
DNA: TGCAGCGTTGAGGGCCTCGCCAGCGAGCAGTACTTC
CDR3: CSVEGLASEQYF

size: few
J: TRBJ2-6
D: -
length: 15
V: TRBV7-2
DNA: TGTGCCAGCAGCTTCGGAGGAACTGGGGCCAACGTCCTGACTTTC
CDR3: CASSFGGTGANVLTF

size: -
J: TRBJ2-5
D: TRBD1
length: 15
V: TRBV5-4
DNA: TGTGCCAGCAGCTCTCCCGGACAGGGTGATTGGACCCAGTACTTC
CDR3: CASSSPGQGDWTQYF

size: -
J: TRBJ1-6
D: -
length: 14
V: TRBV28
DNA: TGTGCCAGCAGTTTAGGGGGCCAGGGTTCACCCCTCCACTTT
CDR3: CASSLGGQGSPLHF

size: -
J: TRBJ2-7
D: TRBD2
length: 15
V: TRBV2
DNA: TGTGCCAGCAGTGAAGATTTAACTAGCGGCTACGAGCAGTACTTC
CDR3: CASSEDLTSGYEQYF

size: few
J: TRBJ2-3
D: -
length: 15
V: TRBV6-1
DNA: TGTGCCAGCAGTAGAGGGTTGACTAGCACAGATACGCAGTATTTT
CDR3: CASSRGLTSTDTQYF

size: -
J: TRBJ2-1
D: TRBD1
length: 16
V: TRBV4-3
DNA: TGCGCCAGCAGCCAAGAACGGGACAGGGGAAACAATGAGCAGTTCTTC
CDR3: CASSQERDRGNNEQFF

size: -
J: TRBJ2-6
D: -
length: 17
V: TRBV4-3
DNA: TGCGCCAGCAGCCAAGAAACAGCCACCTATGGGGCCAACGTCCTGACTTTC
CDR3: CASSQETATYGANVLTF

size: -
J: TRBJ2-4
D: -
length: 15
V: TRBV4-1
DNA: TGCGCCAGCAGCGGGCCTCTTGGGGCCAAAAACATTCAGTACTTC
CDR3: CASSGPLGAKNIQYF

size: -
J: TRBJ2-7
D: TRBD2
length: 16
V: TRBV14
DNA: TGTGCCAGCAGCCAAGACATAGCGGGAGGGCCGCGGGAGCAGTACTTC
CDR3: CASSQDIAGGPREQYF

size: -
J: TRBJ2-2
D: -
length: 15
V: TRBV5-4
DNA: TGTGCCAGCAGCTTGACGGGAGCAAACACCGGGGAGCTGTTTTTT
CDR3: CASSLTGANTGELFF

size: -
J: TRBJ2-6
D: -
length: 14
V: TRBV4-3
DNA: TGCGCCAGCAGTGTGGCCTCTGGGGCCAACGTCCTGACTTTC
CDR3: CASSVASGANVLTF

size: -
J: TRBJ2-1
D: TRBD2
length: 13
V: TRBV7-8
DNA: TGTGCCAGCGGTCTAGCGGGATACAATGAGCAGTTCTTC
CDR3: CASGLAGYNEQFF

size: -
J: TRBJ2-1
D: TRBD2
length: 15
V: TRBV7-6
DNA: TGTGCCAGCAGCTCCTCGACTAGCGGGAGCGTTAAGCAGTTCTTC
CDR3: CASSSSTSGSVKQFF

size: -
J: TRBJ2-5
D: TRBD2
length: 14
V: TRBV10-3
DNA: TGTGCCATCAGCTATAGCGGGAGCCGGGCGTACCAGTACTTC
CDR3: CAISYSGSRAYQYF

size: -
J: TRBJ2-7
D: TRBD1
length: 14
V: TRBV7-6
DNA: TGTGCCAGCAGCGGCGGGACAGGGCTTTACGAGCAGTACTTC
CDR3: CASSGGTGLYEQYF

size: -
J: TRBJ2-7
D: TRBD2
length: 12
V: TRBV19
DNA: TGTGCCACCTCTGGGGAGGGCTACGAGCAGTACTTC
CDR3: CATSGEGYEQYF

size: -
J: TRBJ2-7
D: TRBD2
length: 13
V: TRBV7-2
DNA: TGTGCCAGCAGCTTTAGCGGGAGCTACGAGCAGTACTTC
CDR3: CASSFSGSYEQYF

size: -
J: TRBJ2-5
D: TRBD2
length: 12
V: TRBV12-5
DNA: TGTGCTAGTGGATCGGGGGGGGAGACCCAGTACTTC
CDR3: CASGSGGETQYF

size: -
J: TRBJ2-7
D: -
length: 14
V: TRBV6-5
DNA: TGTGCCAGCACCTCGACAGCTGTAAACTACGAGCAGTACTTC
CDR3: CASTSTAVNYEQYF

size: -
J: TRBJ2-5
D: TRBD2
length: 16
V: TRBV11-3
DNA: TGTGCCAGCAGCCGTCGGACTAGCGGACCACAAGAGACCCAGTACTTC
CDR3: CASSRRTSGPQETQYF

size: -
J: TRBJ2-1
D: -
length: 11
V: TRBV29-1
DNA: TGCAGCGGTTCACTCTACAATGAGCAGTTCTTC
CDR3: CSGSLYNEQFF

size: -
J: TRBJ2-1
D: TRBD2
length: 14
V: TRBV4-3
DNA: TGCGCCAGCTCTCGGGCGGGAGGGGGGGATGAGCAGTTCTTC
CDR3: CASSRAGGGDEQFF

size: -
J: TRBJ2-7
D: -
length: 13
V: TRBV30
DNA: TGTGCCTGTGCGCACGGGAGTGAGTACGAGCAGTACTTC
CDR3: CACAHGSEYEQYF

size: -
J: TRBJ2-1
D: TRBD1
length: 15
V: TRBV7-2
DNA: TGTGCCAGCAGCTTTGGTGACAGGGGTTACAATGAGCAGTTCTTC
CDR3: CASSFGDRGYNEQFF

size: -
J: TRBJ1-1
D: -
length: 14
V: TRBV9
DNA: TGTGCCAGCAGCCCCCGACAGACGAACACTGAAGCTTTCTTT
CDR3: CASSPRQTNTEAFF

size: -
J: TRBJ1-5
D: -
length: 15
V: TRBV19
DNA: TGTGCCAGTAGCCCCCTAGGGACACAGAATCAGCCCCAGCATTTT
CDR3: CASSPLGTQNQPQHF

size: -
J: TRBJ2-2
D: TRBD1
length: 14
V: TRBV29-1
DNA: TGCAGCGCCCAGAGGGGGCGGAACACCGGGGAGCTGTTTTTT
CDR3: CSAQRGRNTGELFF

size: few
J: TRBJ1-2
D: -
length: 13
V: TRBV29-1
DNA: TGCAGCGTTGGTCCACTAGGGAGCTATGGCTACACCTTC
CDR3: CSVGPLGSYGYTF

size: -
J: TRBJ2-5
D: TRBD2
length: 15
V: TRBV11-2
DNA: TGTGCCAGCAGCTCCCAACTAGCGGGGGGAAGGACCCAGTACTTC
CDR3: CASSSQLAGGRTQYF

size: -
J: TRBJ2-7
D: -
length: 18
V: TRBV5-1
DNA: TGCGCCAGCAGCGCCGGGCACCACCCAATCCTTGAGGGAGTCGAGCAGTACTTC
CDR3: CASSAGHHPILEGVEQYF

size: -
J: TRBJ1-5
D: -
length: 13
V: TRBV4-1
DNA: TGCGCCAGCGGAATCACAGGGAATCAGCCCCAGCATTTT
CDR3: CASGITGNQPQHF

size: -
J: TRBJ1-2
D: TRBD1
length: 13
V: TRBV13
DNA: TGTGCCAGCAGCTTAGGACAGGGGAATGGCTACACCTTC
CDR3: CASSLGQGNGYTF

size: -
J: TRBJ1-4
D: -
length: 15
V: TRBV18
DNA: TGTGCCAGCTCATCGGACCAGGCGGGTAATGAAAAACTGTTTTTT
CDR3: CASSSDQAGNEKLFF

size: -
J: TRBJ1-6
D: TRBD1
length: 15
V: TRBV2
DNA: TGTGCCAGCTCTAAACAGGGGGTTGATGATTCACCCCTCCACTTT
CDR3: CASSKQGVDDSPLHF

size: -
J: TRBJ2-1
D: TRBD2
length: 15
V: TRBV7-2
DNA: TGTGCCAGCAGCCCTAGCGGGGTAGTAAGCAATGAGCAGTTCTTC
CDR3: CASSPSGVVSNEQFF

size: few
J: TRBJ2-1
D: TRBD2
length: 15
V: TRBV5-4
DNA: TGTGCCAGCAGCTTGGTTGCGGGAGTAGGAAGTGAGCAGTTCTTC
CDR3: CASSLVAGVGSEQFF

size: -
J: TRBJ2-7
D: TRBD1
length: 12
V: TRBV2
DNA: TGTGCCAGCAGTGGGACAGGGCACGAGCAGTACTTC
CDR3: CASSGTGHEQYF

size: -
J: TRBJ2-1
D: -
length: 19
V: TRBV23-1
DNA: TGCGCCAGCATATCGAGGGACAGGGAGACTAGCGGGCCTACTAATGAGCAGTTCTTC
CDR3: CASISRDRETSGPTNEQFF

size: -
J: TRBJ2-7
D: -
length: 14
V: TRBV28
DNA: TGTGCCAGCAAAGGGGGGGCGAGGACCTACGAGCAGTACTTC
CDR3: CASKGGARTYEQYF

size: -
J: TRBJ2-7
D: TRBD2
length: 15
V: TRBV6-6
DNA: TGTGCCAGCAGTCACCTCGGGGCGGGAGTGAGTGAGCAGTACTTC
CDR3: CASSHLGAGVSEQYF

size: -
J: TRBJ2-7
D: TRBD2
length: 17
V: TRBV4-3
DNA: TGCGCCAGCAGCCAAGTGCGGACACTAGCGGGAGAGTACGAGCAGTACTTC
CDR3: CASSQVRTLAGEYEQYF

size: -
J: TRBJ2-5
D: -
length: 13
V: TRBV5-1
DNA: TGCGCCAGCAGCTTAGGGGATACTGAGACCCAGTACTTC
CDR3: CASSLGDTETQYF

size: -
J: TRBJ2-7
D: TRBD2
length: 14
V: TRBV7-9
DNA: TGTGCCAGCAGCTCCGGGACTACGTCCTACGAGCAGTACTTC
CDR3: CASSSGTTSYEQYF

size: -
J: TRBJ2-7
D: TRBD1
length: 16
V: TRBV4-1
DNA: TGCGCCAGCAGCATGCCCGGGACAGGGAATAACTACGAGCAGTACTTC
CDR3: CASSMPGTGNNYEQYF